The table lists the clone carrying this T cell receptor beta chain with many counts. The source of the sample is a study of T cells in Graves' hyperthyroidism and ophthalmopathy. Exclusion criteria comprised uncontrolled infection, other autoimmune disease, pregnancy or lactation. The CDR3 has 15 amino acids. The J segment lost 3 bases and the V segment lost 3 bases, leaving 10 bases of the junction unmatched. Germline loops: CDR1 DFQATT, CDR2 SNEGSKA (reference sequence). Researchers took RNA transcripts and amplified the TCR beta CDR3 regions from them. TCR CDR3 regions were first amplified by RT-PCR with HTBI primers. TCRdb reanalysed the multiplex PCR reads using MiXCR and keeps one entry per CDR3 protein. The table includes about 600,000 distinct CDR3 sequences, approximately 15% detected once.

The rearrangement joins TRBV20-1 to TRBJ1-1; 7 bases agree with TRBD1. This receptor was obtained from a woman younger than 35 with Graves' ophthalmopathy. Sequenced material: blood. CDR3 DNA: TGCAGTGCTAGGACAGGGTCGTATGGGCACACTGAAGCTTTCTTT. This codes for CSARTGSYGHTEAFF.